This entry lists 29 T cell receptor beta chains sequenced from one sample in a study of metastatic and nonmetastatic thyroid tumors. TCRdb re-called clones from the PCR reads using MiXCR. This sample has 15,000 to 20,000 clones, with 30% to 35% found just once. Every patient underwent thyroid surgery untreated. The sample consisted of adjacent normal tissue. The receptors were gathered from a female donor with papillary thyroid cancer or a benign thyroid nodule (not recorded which). Some clones in this sample may be carry-over from other donors' samples.

This clone was detected only once. The genes are TRBV5-1 and TRBJ2-2; TRBD1 matches 8 bases. The ends lost 1 base at V and 0 bases at J; junction bases unmatched: 2. The CDR3 covers 16 residues. Per germline, CDR1 SGHRS and CDR2 YFSETQ. CDR3: CASSLTGGTNTGELFF. For the CDR3, the DNA is TGCGCCAGCAGCTTGACAGGGGGTACGAACACCGGGGAGCTGTTTTTT.

This clone is deemed medium-sized. The chain employs TRBV5-4 and TRBJ2-3; D might be TRBD2 (5 bases). CDR3 size: 16 residues. Trimming took 0 bases from V and 6 from J, leaving 17 bases between them. From germline, CDR1 is SGHNT and CDR2 YYREEE (reference sequence). The CDR3 protein is CASSLAGLSSKDTQYF. CDR3 in DNA: TGTGCCAGCAGCTTGGCGGGGTTAAGTTCTAAGGATACGCAGTATTTT.

This clone has a handful of counts. The chain uses TRBV4-1 and TRBJ2-3; D is uncertain. CDR1 is MGHRA, CDR2 YSYEKL, per germline. The CDR3 covers 15 residues. V dropped 0 bases and J dropped 0 bases, with 7 bases sitting between them. CDR3 sequence (DNA): TGCGCCAGCAGCCAAGATCGGCTTAGCACAGATACGCAGTATTTT. Protein product: CASSQDRLSTDTQYF.

The table lists this clone with a few counts. DNA of the CDR3: TGTGCCAGCAGTTCAGGGGGTTCTAGGACTGAAGCTTTCTTT. As protein: CASSSGGSRTEAFF. V is TRBV28 and J is TRBJ1-1, with 7 bases fitting TRBD1. Losses at the gene ends were 4 bases for V and 5 bases for J; bases not matched to a gene: 7. The CDR3 loop spans 14 amino acids. Per the germline V gene, CDR1 is MDHEN and CDR2 is SYDVKM.

This clone was counted only a few times. J is TRBJ2-3 and V is TRBV6-1, with 9 positions matching TRBD2. Germline CDR1 reads MNHNS; CDR2 reads SASEGT. The CDR3 is 15 residues long. V lost 4 bases and J lost 2; bases outside the gene matches: 4. CDR3 in amino acids: CASSGIAGDTDTQYF. Here the CDR3 DNA reads TGTGCCAGCAGTGGCATAGCGGGAGACACAGATACGCAGTATTTT.

This clone is categorized as medium-sized. The rearrangement uses TRBV12-3 or TRBV12-4 and TRBJ1-4; the D gene is possibly TRBD1 (5 bases). Trimming shortened V by 7 bases and J by 0 bases, and 18 bases separated the two germline ends. The CDR3 extends over 17 amino acids. The CDR3 spells CASTNLGAGATNEKLFF. CDR3 nucleotides: TGTGCCAGCACCAATTTAGGGGCTGGTGCAACTAATGAAAAACTGTTTTTT.

In the case of this clone: One junction end does not reproduce the germline sequence, and a read error may be involved. J is TRBJ2-7 and V is TRBV5-1; 7 nucleotides agree with TRBD1. Germline assignment: CDR1 SGHRS and CDR2 YFSETQ. This CDR3 is 13 amino acids long. The DNA of the CDR3 is TGTGCCAGCAGCTTGGTGACAGGGAACGAGCAGTACTTC. This encodes CASSLVTGNEQYF.

The chain is built from TRBV7-2 and TRBJ2-7, with TRBD1 matching 8 bases. J was trimmed by 5 bases and V by 5 bases; bases with no gene match: 8. CDR1 is SGHTA and CDR2 is FQGNSA in the germline V gene. The CDR3 length is 14 residues. The CDR3 region has the DNA TGTGCCAGCAGCATAAGACAGGGGCGCAACGAGCAGTACTTC. This gives the protein CASSIRQGRNEQYF.

The rearrangement links TRBV7-2 to TRBJ2-6, with D perhaps matching TRBD1 (6 bases). Germline values: CDR1 SGHTA, CDR2 FQGNSA. Trimming shortened V by 3 bases and J by 2 bases, and 8 bases separated the two germline ends. The CDR3 has 15 residues. The CDR3 coding sequence is TGTGCCAGCAGCTTCCAGGGGACTGGGGCCAACGTCCTGACTTTC. Residues: CASSFQGTGANVLTF.

Only one count was recorded for this clone. This rearrangement joins TRBV30 to TRBJ2-1, with D maybe TRBD2 (6 bases). The CDR3 consists of 12 residues. With 1 base removed from V and 8 bases from J, the gap between germline ends came to 9 bases. Germline lookup yields CDR1 GTSNPN and CDR2 SVGIG (reference sequence). The CDR3 DNA reads TGTGCCTGGAGTGGGGACTTCGATGAGCAGTTCTTC. This sequence encodes CAWSGDFDEQFF.

CDR3 sequence reads: CATSEGTVNQPQHF. Written as DNA, the CDR3 is TGTGCCACCAGTGAGGGGACAGTTAATCAGCCCCAGCATTTT. The rearrangement links TRBV24-1 to TRBJ1-5; 7 bases fit TRBD1. This CDR3 comprises 14 residues. Germline CDR1 and CDR2: KGHDR and SFDVKD. J lost 4 bases, V lost 4 bases, and 3 bases had no gene match.

The chain carries TRBV20-1 and TRBJ2-6, with D unresolved. Germline V lookup: CDR1 DFQATT, CDR2 SNEGSKA (reference sequence). The CDR3 runs to 15 residues. Trimming cost V 0 bases and J 4 bases, with 10 bases left between them. The CDR3 sequence: CSARDLGTGANVLTF. The CDR3 nucleotides are TGCAGTGCTAGAGATCTGGGAACCGGGGCCAACGTCCTGACTTTC.

The sample holds a few counts of this clone. The J gene is TRBJ2-7, the V gene TRBV27; 11 bases line up with TRBD2. CDR3 length: 14 residues. The germline V gene encodes CDR1 MNHEY and CDR2 SMNVEV (reference sequence). V dropped 4 bases and J dropped 4; count of bases not matched to a gene: 3. CDR3 residues: CASSYGTSGYEQYF. CDR3 sequence (DNA): TGTGCCAGCAGTTACGGGACTAGCGGTTACGAGCAGTACTTC.

The genes are TRBV12-3 or TRBV12-4 and TRBJ2-2; 7 bases are shared with TRBD2. Trimming at V came to 4 bases and at J to 4 bases, leaving 6 bases not matched to a gene. The CDR3 has 15 amino acids. The CDR3 region is CASSSAGEGTGELFF. In DNA form, the CDR3 reads TGTGCCAGCAGTTCGGCGGGGGAAGGCACCGGGGAGCTGTTTTTT.

By sample fraction, this clone is medium-sized. The chain links TRBV12-3 or TRBV12-4 to TRBJ2-1, with D perhaps TRBD2 (5 bases). The germline V and J ends were trimmed by 9 bases and 8 bases, with 23 bases remaining between them. This CDR3 region has 15 residues. The CDR3 DNA follows: TGTGCCAGTAGCGCCTGGGCAGTCGGTCGGGATGAGCAGTTCTTC. This translates into CASSAWAVGRDEQFF.

This clone was found many times. The genes are TRBV2 and TRBJ2-5; D may be TRBD1 (6 bases). This CDR3 has 13 amino acids. With 6 bases removed from V and 6 bases from J, the gap between germline ends came to 14 bases. Germline V gene lookup returns CDR1 SNHLY and CDR2 FYNNEI. This chain's CDR3 is CASSPGAGQTQYF. CDR3 nucleotide sequence: TGTGCCAGCAGCCCAGGGGCAGGGCAGACCCAGTACTTC.

This chain joins TRBV28 and TRBJ2-5; D may be TRBD1 (5 bases). V lost 4 bases and J lost 0, with 18 bases in between. Germline V gives CDR1 MDHEN, CDR2 SYDVKM. The CDR3 is 17 amino acids. DNA for the CDR3: TGTGCCAGCAGTTCCCTCCCAGGGCTAGAAGACCAAGAGACCCAGTACTTC. This sequence encodes CASSSLPGLEDQETQYF.

This clone was found many times. The genes are TRBV7-9 and TRBJ2-7, with 9 bases lining up with TRBD1. CDR3 length: 15 residues. The germline CDR1 and CDR2 sequences are SEHNR and FQNEAQ (reference sequence). V lost 5 bases and J lost 3; bases outside the gene matches: 8. The CDR3 nucleotides are TGTGCCAGCAGCCACGGGTGGGGACAGGGCTACGAGCAGTACTTC. As protein: CASSHGWGQGYEQYF.

This clone is medium-sized in the sample. The chain uses TRBV7-9 and TRBJ1-1, with D unclear. The CDR3 is made up of 12 amino acids. Germline lookup yields CDR1 SEHNR and CDR2 FQNEAQ (reference sequence). Trimming took 5 bases from V and 5 from J, leaving 9 bases between them. DNA of the CDR3: TGTGCCAGCAGCCTACGACCTACTGAAGCTTTCTTT. Translated, it gives CASSLRPTEAFF. The full variable domain, its missing parts supplied by reference TRBV7-9 and TRBJ1-1, is DTGVSQNPRHKITKRGQNVTFRCDPISEHNRLYWYRQTLGQGPEFLTYFQNEAQLEKSRLLSDRFSAERPKGSFSTLEIQRTEQGDSAMYLCASSLRPTEAFFGQGTRLTVV.

The J gene is TRBJ1-5, the V gene TRBV20-1; tentatively, D is TRBD1 (5 bases). The CDR3 covers 14 residues. Germline lookup yields CDR1 DFQATT and CDR2 SNEGSKA (reference sequence). Trimming cost V 5 bases and J 3 bases, with 14 bases left between them. The CDR3 DNA reads TGCAGTGCTCCCCCCAGGGACGCCAATCAGCCCCAGCATTTT. Its translation is CSAPPRDANQPQHF.

The V gene is TRBV15, the J gene TRBJ1-6; D remains unclear. Germline V lookup: CDR1 LNHNV, CDR2 YYDKDF (reference sequence). V was cut by 8 bases and J by 2 bases, with 10 bases left in between. CDR3 size: 14 residues. The CDR3 loop is CATWAKAYNSPLHF. The CDR3, as DNA: TGTGCCACCTGGGCTAAGGCCTATAATTCACCCCTCCACTTT.

The chain carries TRBV28 and TRBJ2-7, with 7 positions matching TRBD1. The germline V gene has CDR1 MDHEN and CDR2 SYDVKM. CDR3 size: 15 residues. Trimming removed 8 bases from V and 1 base from J; junction bases left unmatched: 11. The CDR3 loop is CASLRQGGRSYEQYF. The CDR3, as DNA: TGTGCCAGCCTCCGACAGGGCGGCCGATCCTACGAGCAGTACTTC.

This clone was found a few times. V and J are TRBV28 and TRBJ2-2; D unresolved. Germline-derived CDR1 and CDR2 are MDHEN and SYDVKM. Trimming left V 7 bases short and J 6 bases short, with 9 bases between. The CDR3 is 12 residues long. The CDR3 nucleotides are TGTGCCAGCATTGGGGTCCCCGGGGAGCTGTTTTTT. This translates into CASIGVPGELFF.

In this sample, this clone turned up once. The chain links TRBV7-8 to TRBJ2-1; 9 positions match TRBD2. CDR1 and CDR2 from the germline V gene are SGHVS and FQNEAQ. This CDR3 comprises 14 residues. Germline trimming cut 1 base from V and 9 bases from J; bases unmatched to any gene: 4. CDR3 region: CASSLGGGAGEQFF. CDR3 nucleotides: TGTGCCAGCAGCTTAGGCGGGGGGGCCGGTGAGCAGTTCTTC.

By share, this clone ranks as medium-sized (0.01 to 0.1%). The V and J genes are TRBV28 and TRBJ1-1; 7 bases match TRBD1. Germline trimming cut 6 bases from V and 6 bases from J; bases unmatched to any gene: 16. This CDR3 comprises 16 residues. CDR1 and CDR2 from the germline V gene are MDHEN and SYDVKM. The CDR3 loop reads CASSRRGIGFLPEAFF. The CDR3 bases are TGTGCCAGCAGCCGCAGGGGGATCGGATTCTTACCTGAAGCTTTCTTT.

The CDR3 DNA reads as TGTGCCAGCACTAGACAAGTGACTTCCCACTCTATCTACGAGCAGTACTTC. Protein product: CASTRQVTSHSIYEQYF. The chain joins TRBV28 to TRBJ2-7; D is unclear. This CDR3 has 17 residues. CDR1 and CDR2 (germline): MDHEN, SYDVKM. The V and J ends lost 7 bases and 3 bases respectively, with 25 bases between them.

Points on this clone: One end of the junction does not line up with germline, which may come from a read error. This chain connects TRBV6-1 to TRBJ1-2; possibly TRBD1 for D (5 bases). CDR1 and CDR2 from the germline V gene are MNHNS and SASEGT. This CDR3 is 14 amino acids long. The CDR3 coding sequence is TGTGCCAGCAGTGACGCCGGGACGTTCTATGGATACAACTTC. Its translation is CASSDAGTFYGYNF.

The chain links TRBV28 to TRBJ1-3, with D perhaps matching TRBD1 (5 bases). This CDR3 region has 16 residues. The germline V gene encodes CDR1 MDHEN and CDR2 SYDVKM. The V gene lost 6 bases and the J gene lost 8 bases, with 23 bases spanning the gap. DNA of the CDR3: TGTGCCAGCAGAACACGAGAGGGGTCTCGAGGGGACACCATATATTTT. As protein: CASRTREGSRGDTIYF. The variable domain in full, with the rest retrieved from reference TRBV28 and TRBJ1-3, is DVKVTQSSRYLVKRTGEKVFLECVQDMDHENMFWYRQDPGLGLRLIYFSYDVKMKEKGDIPEGYSVSREKKERFSLILESASTNQTSMYLCASRTREGSRGDTIYFGEGSWLTVV.

This clone was detected only once. The gene calls are TRBV2 and TRBJ2-7; D might be TRBD2 (7 bases). The CDR3 is 16 residues long. CDR1 and CDR2 from the germline V gene are SNHLY and FYNNEI. Trimming cost V 3 bases and J 5 bases, with 20 bases left between them. The CDR3 here is CASSEGGQGRTDEQYF. The DNA for the CDR3 is TGTGCCAGCAGTGAGGGGGGGCAGGGCCGGACCGACGAGCAGTACTTC.